This T cell receptor (beta chain) was sequenced in a study of CD4 T cells in relation to SARS-CoV-2 and coronaviruses. Overall study: ViraFEST: roughly 10-day antigen culture of PBMCs, then TCR beta CDR3 sequencing.

Repertoires were generated with immunoSEQ multiplex PCR, while TCRdb's copy carries only in-frame clones and drops some. The sample consists of 18,000 or so clones, around 73% of them appearing once. The CDR3 length is 13 residues. Trimming took 0 bases from V and 3 from J, leaving 4 bases between them. Germline lookup yields CDR1 SGDLS and CDR2 YYNGEE. As for this clone: Its antigen is not identified.

CD4+ T cells from unexposed donors were obtained before the COVID-19 pandemic (2011-2018). The cells were cultured for roughly 11 days before CD4+ T cells were isolated. On days 3 and 7, cultures got half fresh IL-2 medium. The receptor's source is a human donor in good health. The rearrangement uses TRBV9 and TRBJ2-1; D is unresolved. The sequenced sample was CD4+ T cells from PBMCs, cultured in vitro. The CDR3 loop reads CASSVGDYNEQFF. The DNA of the CDR3 is TGTGCCAGCAGCGTAGGTGACTACAATGAGCAGTTCTTC.